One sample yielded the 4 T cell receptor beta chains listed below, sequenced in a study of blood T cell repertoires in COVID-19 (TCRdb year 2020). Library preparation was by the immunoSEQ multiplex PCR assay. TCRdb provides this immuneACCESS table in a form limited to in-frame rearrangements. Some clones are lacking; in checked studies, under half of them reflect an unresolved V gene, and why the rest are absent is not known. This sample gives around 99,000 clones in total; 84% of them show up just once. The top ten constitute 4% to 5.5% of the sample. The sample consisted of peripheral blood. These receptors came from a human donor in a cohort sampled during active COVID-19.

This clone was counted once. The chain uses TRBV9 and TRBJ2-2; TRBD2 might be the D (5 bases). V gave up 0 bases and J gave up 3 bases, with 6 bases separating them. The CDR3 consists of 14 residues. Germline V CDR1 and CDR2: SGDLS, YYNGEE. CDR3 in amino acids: CASSVGGYTGELFF. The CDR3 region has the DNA TGTGCCAGCAGCGTAGGAGGGTACACCGGGGAGCTGTTTTTT.

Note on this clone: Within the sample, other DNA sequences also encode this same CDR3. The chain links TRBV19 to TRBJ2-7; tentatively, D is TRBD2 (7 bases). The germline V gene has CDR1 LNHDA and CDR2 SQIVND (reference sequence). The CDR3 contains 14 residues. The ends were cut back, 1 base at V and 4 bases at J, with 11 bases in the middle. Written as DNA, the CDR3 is TGTGCCAGTAGTATAGCGGGGGGCGCGTACGAGCAGTACTTC. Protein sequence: CASSIAGGAYEQYF.

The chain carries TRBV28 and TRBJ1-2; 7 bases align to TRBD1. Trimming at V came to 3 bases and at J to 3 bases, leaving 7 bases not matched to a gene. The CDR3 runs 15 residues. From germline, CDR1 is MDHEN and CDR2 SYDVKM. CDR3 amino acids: CASSLSLQGYYGYTF. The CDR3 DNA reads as TGTGCCAGCAGTTTGAGCTTACAGGGGTACTATGGCTACACCTTC.

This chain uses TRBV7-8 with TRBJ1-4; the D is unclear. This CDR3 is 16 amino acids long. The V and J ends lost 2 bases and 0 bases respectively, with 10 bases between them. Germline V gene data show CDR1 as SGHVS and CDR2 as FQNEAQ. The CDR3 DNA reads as TGTGCCAGCAGCTTACGGAGTGCCGCAACTAATGAAAAACTGTTTTTT. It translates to CASSLRSAATNEKLFF.